The present entry profiles one T cell receptor (beta chain) with its context. Its antigen is currently unknown. This entry is derived from a study of long-term antiretroviral therapy in people with HIV. Study context: The 2015 immediate-ART recommendation came about a decade after the earliest samples.

Study-wide results and limits: Blood in the study was drawn between the mid-2000s and the late 2010s, possibly under older ART regimens, which may be less effective than current ones. CDR3 length ranges were narrower in HIV repertoires than in controls.

Every HIV-positive participant received treatment in the United States. The CDR3 covers 14 residues. The J segment lost 2 bases and the V segment lost 0 bases, leaving 0 bases of the junction unmatched. Germline CDR1 is SGHRS and CDR2 is YFSETQ. Run at survey level, the immunoSEQ assay was version v3.0. Clones were sequenced by immunoSEQ multiplex PCR, and TCRdb holds only the in-frame ones, with some missing. Among about 26,000 clones listed, around 87% were seen once. This sequence joins TRBV5-1 and TRBJ2-7; TRBD1 matches at 9 bases. Sequencing used unsorted PBMCs, obtained 2.7 years after starting antiretroviral therapy. The TCR sequence derives from a man aged 35-49 years with HIV. CDR3 amino acids: CASSLDRGPYEQYF. DNA for the CDR3: TGCGCCAGCAGCTTGGACAGGGGGCCCTACGAGCAGTACTTC.